This T cell receptor (beta chain) was documented in a study of blood T cell repertoires in COVID-19. The overall study: There were acute and convalescent COVID-19 samples, and they came from the United States, Italy and Spain. PBMCs, B-cell-depleted T cells, or T cells were the source of the cDNA or gDNA that made up the material.

Trimming removed 5 bases from V and 0 bases from J, with 14 bases in between. The CDR3 is 16 amino acids. CDR1 and CDR2 (germline): MGHRA, YSYEKL. As handled by the study authors: Estimation of nucleated cell counts relied on the amplification of reference gene primers. Clones were sequenced by immunoSEQ multiplex PCR, and TCRdb holds only the in-frame ones, with some missing. V and J calls and clone size are given by that table; D and trimming were obtained from the DNA. The profile covers around 300,000 clones, with approximately 83% appearing a single time and approximately 10% taken by the ten largest.

The specimen was peripheral blood. The receptor was isolated from a woman in her 70s with acute or convalescent COVID-19. The V gene is TRBV4-1, the J gene TRBJ2-1; no clear D gene. CDR3 protein: CASSSNLKSSYNEQFF. The CDR3 DNA is TGCGCCAGCAGCTCCAACCTAAAGAGCTCCTACAATGAGCAGTTCTTC.